This entry features one T cell receptor beta chain sequence. This sample stems from a study of T cell responses to AZD1222 COVID-19 vaccine. TCRdb's copy holds only in-frame clones and misses some; the assay was immunoSEQ multiplex PCR. The data show 85,000 to 110,000 clones, with 80% to 95% seen just once and roughly 5% held by the top ten. The CDR3 contains 16 residues. The germline CDR1 and CDR2 sequences are SGHAT and FQDESV (reference sequence). V lost 5 bases, J lost 4 bases, and 21 bases lay in between. The chain has TRBV11-1 and TRBJ2-7; D possibly corresponds to TRBD1 (6 bases). This receptor was obtained from an adult in good health. This specimen consisted of peripheral blood, obtained on day 0 of AZD1222 vaccination. The CDR3 sequence: CASSHLAQGTTYEQYF. The CDR3 region has the DNA TGTGCCAGCAGCCACCTTGCTCAGGGGACGACTTACGAGCAGTACTTC.